The 29 T cell receptor beta chains reported below all come from one sample, sequenced in a study of shared clonotypes between healthy human individuals. Repertoires were generated with immunoSEQ multiplex PCR, while TCRdb's copy carries only in-frame clones and drops some. The sample lists about 2.4 million clones, approximately 90% occurring once. Sequencing was carried out using naive CD4+ T cells sorted from blood. Documented subset: CD45RA+ positively selected. The receptors derive from a man aged 18-30 years in good health.

This sequence joins TRBV28 and TRBJ1-2; 11 nucleotides align to TRBD1. The CDR3 contains 14 residues. With 3 bases clipped from V and 4 bases from J, the junction kept 1 base outside the gene matches. Germline CDR1 is MDHEN and CDR2 is SYDVKM. CDR3: CASSLDRGPYGYTF. The CDR3 DNA is TGTGCCAGCAGTTTGGACAGGGGGCCCTATGGCTACACCTTC.

The chain has TRBV11-1 and TRBJ2-7; weak D call: TRBD1 (5 bases). V shed 2 bases and J shed 4 bases, with 15 bases lying between them. Germline V gives CDR1 SGHAT, CDR2 FQDESV (reference sequence). The CDR3 has 15 residues. CDR3 region: CASSLWSGQSYEQYF. CDR3 DNA: TGTGCCAGCAGCTTATGGTCAGGGCAAAGTTACGAGCAGTACTTC.

The rearrangement joins TRBV19 to TRBJ2-5; 8 positions agree with TRBD2. V shed 6 bases and J 5 bases; nucleotides not matched to a gene: 11. Germline CDR1 reads LNHDA; CDR2 reads SQIVND (reference sequence). This CDR3 has 15 residues. CDR3 protein: CASSLGGGLVETQYF. The DNA of the CDR3 is TGTGCCAGTAGCCTCGGGGGGGGCCTAGTTGAGACCCAGTACTTC.

V gene TRBV19 combines with J gene TRBJ2-6; the D gene is possibly TRBD2 (6 bases). Germline CDR1 reads LNHDA; CDR2 reads SQIVND (reference sequence). This CDR3 region has 16 residues. V gave up 3 bases and J gave up 2 bases, with 11 bases separating them. CDR3 amino acids: CASSILWEAGANVLTF. The CDR3 DNA reads as TGTGCCAGTAGTATTCTGTGGGAGGCTGGGGCCAACGTCCTGACTTTC.

The chain joins TRBV6-1 to TRBJ2-7; perhaps D is TRBD1 or TRBD2 (5 bases each). Per the germline V gene, CDR1 is MNHNS and CDR2 is SASEGT. V was cut by 8 bases and J by 4 bases, with 12 bases left in between. CDR3 size: 12 residues. The CDR3 DNA reads TGTGCCAGCGGGGCAGGCGGGTACGAGCAGTACTTC. This codes for CASGAGGYEQYF.

The rearrangement links TRBV9 to TRBJ2-1; 8 nucleotides align to TRBD1. From germline, CDR1 is SGDLS and CDR2 YYNGEE. The ends lost 3 bases at V and 5 bases at J; junction bases unmatched: 13. The CDR3 is 17 amino acids. DNA of the CDR3: TGTGCCAGCAGCGCCAGACGAACAGGGGGAATTGACAATGAGCAGTTCTTC. Protein sequence: CASSARRTGGIDNEQFF.

The chain joins TRBV4-1 to TRBJ1-2, with TRBD1 matching over 9 bases. The CDR3 runs 17 residues. Germline values: CDR1 MGHRA, CDR2 YSYEKL. The ends lost 4 bases at V and 0 bases at J; junction bases unmatched: 9. The CDR3, as DNA: TGCGCCAGCAGCCCCCGGACAGGGGAATTAGCTAACTATGGCTACACCTTC. This translates into CASSPRTGELANYGYTF.

Comment on this clone: In the same sample, other DNA sequences code for this CDR3. This chain links TRBV18 with TRBJ2-7; TRBD1 matches at 8 bases. Unmatched junction bases numbered 5, after V lost 0 bases and J lost 4 bases. The germline CDR1 and CDR2 sequences are KGHSH and LQKENI. The CDR3 consists of 15 residues. CDR3 sequence reads: CASSPPGRGPYEQYF. CDR3 sequence (DNA): TGTGCCAGCTCACCACCGGGCAGGGGGCCTTACGAGCAGTACTTC.

V gene TRBV10-3 combines with J gene TRBJ2-5, with D possibly matching TRBD2 (7 bases). This CDR3 region has 15 residues. Per the germline V gene, CDR1 is ENHRY and CDR2 is SYGVKD. V was pared by 3 bases and J by 5 bases, with 16 bases between. This CDR3 is CAISDAGGGMETQYF. The CDR3 region has the DNA TGTGCCATCAGTGACGCTGGGGGGGGCATGGAGACCCAGTACTTC.

This chain links TRBV6-5 with TRBJ1-2; 10 bases map to TRBD1. CDR3 size: 16 residues. The germline CDR1 and CDR2 sequences are MNHEY and SVGAGI. The junction had 5 bases not matched to a gene; V was cut back by 0 bases and J by 4 bases. CDR3 DNA: TGTGCCAGCAGTTACTCGGGACAGGGGCGTTTCTATGGCTACACCTTC. Its protein product is CASSYSGQGRFYGYTF.

In regard to this clone: This same CDR3 is encoded by further DNA sequences in the sample. This chain joins TRBV7-3 and TRBJ1-2; D perhaps matches TRBD1 (5 bases). Per the germline V gene, CDR1 is SGHTA and CDR2 is FQGTGA. The CDR3 runs 13 residues. Trimming took 5 bases from V and 4 from J, leaving 11 bases between them. In nucleotides, the CDR3 is TGTGCCAGCAGCCCCGGGGGTGGCTATGGCTACACCTTC. Translation: CASSPGGGYGYTF.

This clone appeared once. This chain links TRBV6-5 with TRBJ1-4; TRBD1 is a possible D gene (6 bases). The V and J ends lost 4 bases and 8 bases respectively, with 14 bases between them. The CDR3 has 14 residues. Germline CDR1 and CDR2: MNHEY and SVGAGI. Written as DNA, the CDR3 is TGTGCCAGCAGTTCCCCCTCGGGGGGCGAAAAACTGTTTTTT. The encoded protein is CASSSPSGGEKLFF.

This clone was detected only once. This chain connects TRBV30 to TRBJ1-6; maybe TRBD1 (6 bases). CDR1 and CDR2 (germline): GTSNPN, SVGIG (reference sequence). The V end was cut by 2 bases, the J end by 5 bases, with 13 bases between. CDR3 length equals 15 residues. This chain's CDR3 is CAWSPGGANNSPLHF. The CDR3 bases are TGTGCCTGGAGTCCGGGGGGGGCAAATAATTCACCCCTCCACTTT.

The chain carries TRBV5-1 and TRBJ1-6, with TRBD1 identical over 7 bases. V shed 4 bases and J 4 bases; nucleotides not matched to a gene: 5. This CDR3 is built from 15 residues. The germline gives CDR1 SGHRS, CDR2 YFSETQ. In DNA form, the CDR3 reads TGCGCCAGCAGCCAGGGACAGCAATATAATTCACCCCTCCACTTT. Amino acid sequence: CASSQGQQYNSPLHF.

J is TRBJ2-7 and V is TRBV7-2, with 11 nucleotides matching TRBD2. From germline, CDR1 is SGHTA and CDR2 FQGNSA. The junction had 7 bases not matched to a gene; V was cut back by 3 bases and J by 6 bases. This CDR3 spans 15 amino acids. The DNA for the CDR3 is TGTGCCAGCAGCTTGAGTGGACTAGCGGGCCTCGAGCAGTACTTC. Protein: CASSLSGLAGLEQYF.

This rearrangement joins TRBV5-1 to TRBJ1-4; D is unclear. Trimming pared 5 bases from V and 5 bases from J, leaving 16 bases between. Germline V gene data show CDR1 as SGHRS and CDR2 as YFSETQ. This CDR3 spans 15 amino acids. CDR3 residues: CASRPHGQVNEKLFF. CDR3 DNA: TGCGCCAGCAGGCCCCACGGGCAAGTAAATGAAAAACTGTTTTTT.

The J gene is TRBJ1-6, the V gene TRBV5-6; 7 bases match TRBD1. The CDR3 covers 17 residues. Germline V gene sequence: CDR1 SGHDT, CDR2 YYEEEE. V lost 1 base to trimming and J lost 6 bases; unmatched junction nucleotides: 10. The CDR3 DNA reads as TGTGCCAGCAGCTTGTGGGACCCGGGACAGTCTAATTCACCCCTCCACTTT. Its translation is CASSLWDPGQSNSPLHF. Together with reference TRBV5-6 and TRBJ1-6, the CDR3 gives the full variable domain: DAGVTQSPTHLIKTRGQQVTLRCSPKSGHDTVSWYQQALGQGPQFIFQYYEEEERQRGNFPDRFSGHQFPNYSSELNVNALLLGDSALYLCASSLWDPGQSNSPLHFGNGTRLTVT.

J is TRBJ2-7 and V is TRBV28; TRBD1 agrees at 7 bases. This CDR3 is 16 amino acids long. V was clipped by 4 bases and J by 0 bases; unmatched bases: 9. Germline assignment: CDR1 MDHEN and CDR2 SYDVKM. The CDR3 nucleotides read TGTGCCAGCAGTTATAGGTGGGGGACAGCCTCCTACGAGCAGTACTTC. This translates into CASSYRWGTASYEQYF.

The gene calls are TRBV4-1 and TRBJ2-4; D call uncertain. V was trimmed by 0 bases and J by 3 bases, leaving 9 bases between them. From germline, CDR1 is MGHRA and CDR2 YSYEKL. The CDR3 has 15 amino acids. The CDR3 here is CASSQEEGVKNIQYF. As DNA, the CDR3 is TGCGCCAGCAGCCAAGAAGAAGGAGTCAAAAACATTCAGTACTTC.

This clone was picked up one time. This rearrangement joins TRBV19 to TRBJ2-7; D perhaps matches TRBD2 (6 bases). Germline lookup yields CDR1 LNHDA and CDR2 SQIVND (reference sequence). Trimming pared 4 bases from V and 4 bases from J, leaving 17 bases between. The CDR3 is made up of 15 amino acids. CDR3: CASSKSWREGYEQYF. DNA for the CDR3: TGTGCCAGTAGTAAATCTTGGCGGGAAGGATACGAGCAGTACTTC.

This chain connects TRBV6-1 to TRBJ2-7, with D unresolved. The CDR3 has 15 amino acids. Germline V gene sequence: CDR1 MNHNS, CDR2 SASEGT. V lost 2 bases to trimming and J lost 0 bases, with 11 bases between them. CDR3 in DNA: TGTGCCAGCAGTGAAACCGCGGTACCCTCCTACGAGCAGTACTTC. Translation gives CASSETAVPSYEQYF.

The chain uses TRBV15 and TRBJ2-1; D might be TRBD1 (7 bases). Per the germline V gene, CDR1 is LNHNV and CDR2 is YYDKDF (reference sequence). The CDR3 runs 14 residues. V was trimmed by 6 bases and J by 4 bases, leaving 13 bases between them. The CDR3 loop is CATRQGGLYNEQFF. CDR3 nucleotides: TGTGCCACCAGGCAGGGGGGCCTTTACAATGAGCAGTTCTTC.

The V and J genes are TRBV2 and TRBJ2-1; TRBD2 matches 12 bases. CDR3 length: 17 residues. CDR1 and CDR2 from the germline V gene are SNHLY and FYNNEI. Trimming took 8 bases from V and 0 from J; bases not matched to a gene: 8. The CDR3 nucleotides are TGTGCCAGCCTTCCCTGGACTAGCGGGAACTCCTACAATGAGCAGTTCTTC. Protein: CASLPWTSGNSYNEQFF.

The V and J genes are TRBV10-3 and TRBJ2-7; 7 bases line up with TRBD2. Per germline, CDR1 ENHRY and CDR2 SYGVKD. V trimming: 6 bases; J trimming: 3 bases; junction bases outside the gene matches: 2. The CDR3 runs to 12 residues. The CDR3: CAISGLDYEQYF. As DNA, the CDR3 is TGTGCCATCAGCGGACTAGACTACGAGCAGTACTTC.

Of note for this clone: Other DNA sequences in this specimen translate into the identical CDR3. V and J are TRBV7-2 and TRBJ2-3, with D uncertain. Trimming took off 0 bases at V and 3 bases at J, with 7 bases between the two ends. The CDR3 sequence is 14 residues long. CDR1 and CDR2 (germline): SGHTA, FQGNSA. Here the CDR3 DNA reads TGTGCCAGCAGCTTAGCGGGGTCGACAGATACGCAGTATTTT. Protein sequence: CASSLAGSTDTQYF.

The V call is TRBV30, the J call TRBJ1-6; 9 bases fit TRBD1. Germline assignment: CDR1 GTSNPN and CDR2 SVGIG (reference sequence). The V segment lost 6 bases and the J segment 5 bases; nucleotides outside the gene matches: 14. The CDR3 loop spans 17 amino acids. The CDR3, as DNA: TGTGCCTGCGACCCCCTCTTACAGGGGGCCAATAATTCACCCCTCCACTTT. The encoded protein is CACDPLLQGANNSPLHF.

The rearrangement links TRBV4-3 to TRBJ1-2; D possibly corresponds to TRBD1 (5 bases). CDR1 LGHNA and CDR2 YSLEER come from the germline V gene. The V and J ends lost 0 bases and 7 bases respectively, with 18 bases between them. CDR3 length: 16 residues. CDR3 nucleotide sequence: TGCGCCAGCAGCCAAGATCTAACGGAGGGGATGGGTGGCTACACCTTC. Translation gives CASSQDLTEGMGGYTF.

CDR3 sequence (DNA): TGCGCCAGCAGCTTGGGAACAGGGAGGGAGCAGTACTTC. This codes for CASSLGTGREQYF. The genes are TRBV5-1 and TRBJ2-7; D tentatively reads TRBD1 or TRBD2 (6 bases each). Trimming removed 0 bases at V and 7 bases at J, with 11 bases between. Germline V gene lookup returns CDR1 SGHRS and CDR2 YFSETQ. There are 13 residues in the CDR3. Full variable domain (outside the CDR3, taken from reference TRBV5-1 and TRBJ2-7): KAGVTQTPRYLIKTRGQQVTLSCSPISGHRSVSWYQQTPGQGLQFLFEYFSETQRNKGNFPGRFSGRQFSNSRSEMNVSTLELGDSALYLCASSLGTGREQYFGPGTRLTVT.

This clone occurred once. The chain uses TRBV18 and TRBJ2-7, with 7 nucleotides matching TRBD2. The J segment lost 0 bases and the V segment lost 6 bases, leaving 8 bases of the junction unmatched. The CDR3 has 15 amino acids. CDR1 is KGHSH, CDR2 LQKENI, per germline. The chain's CDR3 is CASSVRLADSYEQYF. The DNA for the CDR3 is TGTGCCAGCTCGGTCCGACTAGCAGACTCCTACGAGCAGTACTTC. The variable domain in full, completed from reference TRBV18 and TRBJ2-7, reads NAGVMQNPRHLVRRRGQEARLRCSPMKGHSHVYWYRQLPEEGLKFMVYLQKENIIDESGMPKERFSAEFPKEGPSILRIQQVVRGDSAAYFCASSVRLADSYEQYFGPGTRLTVT.